A single sample is the source of the 32 T cell receptor beta chains below, sequenced in a study of shared T cell receptors in the human thymus. Clones were read by immunoSEQ multiplex PCR, and TCRdb kept only the in-frame ones, dropping some. Here the sample spans about 380,000 clones, 95% being singletons. The sequenced material came from thymocytes. The receptors come from a human donor.

In its sample, this clone was seen once. One end of the junction fails to match germline, which may point to a read error. The gene calls are TRBV30 and TRBJ2-5; perhaps TRBD2 as D (5 bases). The CDR3 loop spans 14 amino acids. CDR1 and CDR2 from the germline V gene are GTSNPN and SVGIG (reference sequence). The CDR3 protein is CAWGEPAHQETQYF. The CDR3 nucleotides are TGTGCCTGGGGGGAGCCAGCACACCAGGAGACCCAGTACTTC.

The chain couples TRBV28 to TRBJ2-7; 12 nucleotides agree with TRBD2. The CDR3 is 16 residues long. Germline V lookup: CDR1 MDHEN, CDR2 SYDVKM. Germline trimming cut 5 bases from V and 4 bases from J; bases unmatched to any gene: 9. The CDR3 sequence: CASSNILAGGEYEQYF. The CDR3 nucleotides are TGTGCCAGCAGTAATATCCTAGCGGGAGGGGAGTACGAGCAGTACTTC.

The V gene is TRBV6-5, the J gene TRBJ2-7; D not resolved. V gave up 6 bases and J gave up 0 bases, with 15 bases separating them. CDR1 is MNHEY, CDR2 SVGAGI, per germline. This CDR3 region has 15 residues. The CDR3 here is CASSLQAASSYEQYF. As DNA, the CDR3 is TGTGCCAGCAGCCTTCAGGCGGCGAGCTCCTACGAGCAGTACTTC.

The genes are TRBV28 and TRBJ2-6; perhaps TRBD1 as D (5 bases). Germline V gene sequence: CDR1 MDHEN, CDR2 SYDVKM. With 2 bases removed from V and 4 bases from J, the gap between germline ends came to 18 bases. The CDR3 contains 18 residues. The CDR3: CASSLQLSDRPGANVLTF. In DNA, the CDR3 is TGTGCCAGCAGTTTACAACTCTCCGACAGACCCGGGGCCAACGTCCTGACTTTC.

The chain employs TRBV27 and TRBJ2-2; maybe TRBD2 (6 bases). Trimming removed 10 bases from V and 0 bases from J, with 12 bases in between. The CDR3 spans 14 residues. The germline CDR1 and CDR2 sequences are MNHEY and SMNVEV (reference sequence). The CDR3 sequence is CATSGQTNTGELFF. Written as DNA, the CDR3 is TGTGCCACCAGCGGGCAGACGAACACCGGGGAGCTGTTTTTT.

The V gene is TRBV28, the J gene TRBJ1-1, with D perhaps TRBD1 (5 bases). The germline V gene encodes CDR1 MDHEN and CDR2 SYDVKM. The CDR3 is 15 amino acids. Trimming shortened V by 5 bases and J by 5 bases, and 18 bases separated the two germline ends. CDR3 DNA: TGTGCCAGCAGTGCCCGGGGGGTCTGGATTACTGAAGCTTTCTTT. As protein: CASSARGVWITEAFF.

The chain couples TRBV19 to TRBJ2-5; D might be TRBD2 (6 bases). CDR3 length equals 13 residues. From germline, CDR1 is LNHDA and CDR2 SQIVND (reference sequence). V lost 6 bases, J lost 5 bases, and 13 bases lay in between. The DNA of the CDR3 is TGTGCCAGTAGCCGGGGGATTGGGGAGACCCAGTACTTC. Its translation: CASSRGIGETQYF.

The V gene is TRBV7-2, the J gene TRBJ2-3; maybe TRBD2 (5 bases). The CDR3 is 17 amino acids. The V gene lost 3 bases and the J gene lost 5 bases, with 21 bases spanning the gap. The germline V gene encodes CDR1 SGHTA and CDR2 FQGNSA. The CDR3 bases are TGTGCCAGCAGCTTTCATCGGACTCCACCTCTGGGAGATACGCAGTATTTT. Translated, it gives CASSFHRTPPLGDTQYF.

V usage is TRBV14 and J usage is TRBJ2-3; TRBD1 agrees at 7 bases. Trimming cost V 4 bases and J 4 bases; bases outside gene matches: 11. The CDR3 is 16 amino acids. Per germline, CDR1 SGHDN and CDR2 FVKESK. CDR3 amino acids: CASSRRQGSYSDTQYF. CDR3 bases: TGTGCCAGCAGCCGGCGACAGGGCAGTTATTCAGATACGCAGTATTTT.

The V call is TRBV28, the J call TRBJ2-1; possibly TRBD2 for D (6 bases). The CDR3 spans 17 residues. Germline assignment: CDR1 MDHEN and CDR2 SYDVKM. V dropped 3 bases and J dropped 10 bases, with 25 bases sitting between them. The CDR3 loop is CASSFGSREDRLLEQFF. For the CDR3, the DNA is TGTGCCAGCAGTTTTGGGTCGAGGGAGGACCGTCTTTTGGAGCAGTTCTTC.

V and J are TRBV5-4 and TRBJ2-2; 8 bases agree with TRBD2. The CDR3 length is 20 residues. With 1 base clipped from V and 5 bases from J, the junction kept 19 bases outside the gene matches. Germline V gene lookup returns CDR1 SGHNT and CDR2 YYREEE (reference sequence). As DNA, the CDR3 is TGTGCCAGCAGCTTGCTGAGGGGCGGGAGGCCCCATTTAAAGACCGGGGAGCTGTTTTTT. Protein product: CASSLLRGGRPHLKTGELFF.

V is TRBV18 and J is TRBJ2-3, with D perhaps matching TRBD1 or TRBD2 (5 bases each). Trimming cost V 0 bases and J 0 bases, with 16 bases left between them. CDR1 and CDR2 from the germline V gene are KGHSH and LQKENI. This CDR3 contains 18 residues. The CDR3 spells CASSPPSLLRDSTDTQYF. The CDR3 DNA follows: TGTGCCAGCTCACCACCGTCTCTTCTCCGGGACAGCACAGATACGCAGTATTTT.

The rearrangement joins TRBV29-1 to TRBJ2-2, with 7 nucleotides matching TRBD2. The V gene end was trimmed by 4 bases and the J gene end by 4 bases; junction bases not matched to a gene: 15. The germline gives CDR1 SQVTM, CDR2 ANQGSEA. The CDR3 is made up of 17 amino acids. The CDR3 nucleotides read TGCAGCGTTGCATCTGGGCTCACTAGCGAAAGCACCGGGGAGCTGTTTTTT. Amino acid sequence: CSVASGLTSESTGELFF.

V gene TRBV5-5 combines with J gene TRBJ2-7, with D perhaps matching TRBD1 or TRBD2 (6 bases each). Trimming stripped 2 bases from V and 0 bases from J, with 9 bases between. Germline assignment: CDR1 SGHKS and CDR2 YYEKEE (reference sequence). CDR3 length: 14 residues. CDR3 sequence (DNA): TGTGCCAGCAGCTTCCCGGGGGCCTCCTACGAGCAGTACTTC. Translation: CASSFPGASYEQYF.

This chain connects TRBV10-3 to TRBJ2-1; unclear D gene. V gave up 0 bases and J gave up 5 bases, with 17 bases separating them. The CDR3 contains 17 residues. From germline, CDR1 is ENHRY and CDR2 SYGVKD. CDR3 amino acids: CAISESRALKEHNEQFF. CDR3 nucleotide sequence: TGTGCCATCAGTGAGTCACGAGCGCTTAAGGAACACAATGAGCAGTTCTTC.

This rearrangement joins TRBV5-4 to TRBJ2-3; D is possibly TRBD2 (6 bases). The CDR3 has 15 amino acids. Per germline, CDR1 SGHNT and CDR2 YYREEE (reference sequence). Trimming cost V 3 bases and J 5 bases, with 16 bases left between them. CDR3 loop: CASSWGGKEGDTQYF. The CDR3 DNA is TGTGCCAGCAGCTGGGGCGGGAAGGAGGGAGATACGCAGTATTTT.

The chain carries TRBV9 and TRBJ2-1, with 11 bases identical to TRBD2. CDR3 length equals 20 residues. Looked up from germline, CDR1 is SGDLS and CDR2 is YYNGEE. The V segment lost 0 bases and the J segment 6 bases; nucleotides outside the gene matches: 17. Written as DNA, the CDR3 is TGTGCCAGCAGCGTAGCCCCCCTACTAGCGGGAGACCTAACGGGCAATGAGCAGTTCTTC. It codes for CASSVAPLLAGDLTGNEQFF.

This chain uses TRBV28 with TRBJ2-5; 10 nucleotides line up with TRBD2. This CDR3 spans 18 amino acids. Per germline, CDR1 MDHEN and CDR2 SYDVKM. Losses at the gene ends were 2 bases for V and 3 bases for J; bases not matched to a gene: 12. The CDR3 DNA sequence: TGTGCCAGCAGTTTAGTATCTGTATGGACTAGCGGTGAAGAGACCCAGTACTTC. This sequence encodes CASSLVSVWTSGEETQYF. Combining the CDR3 with reference TRBV28 and TRBJ2-5 gives the whole variable domain DVKVTQSSRYLVKRTGEKVFLECVQDMDHENMFWYRQDPGLGLRLIYFSYDVKMKEKGDIPEGYSVSREKKERFSLILESASTNQTSMYLCASSLVSVWTSGEETQYFGPGTRLLVL.

A single count supports this clone. The chain's CDR3 is CASSQSGTSGYNEQFF. Here the CDR3 DNA reads TGCGCCAGCAGTCAATCCGGGACTAGCGGATACAATGAGCAGTTCTTC. V and J are TRBV23-1 and TRBJ2-1; the match to TRBD2 covers 11 bases. TRBV23-1 is assigned to the ORF class and has an uncertain function. Losses at the gene ends were 0 bases for V and 4 bases for J; bases not matched to a gene: 2. This CDR3 has 16 amino acids.

The V gene is TRBV19, the J gene TRBJ1-2, with 8 positions matching TRBD1. V shed 7 bases, J shed 6 bases, and the junction held 10 bases outside the gene matches. The CDR3 has 14 amino acids. CDR1 is LNHDA, CDR2 SQIVND, per germline (reference sequence). The CDR3 DNA reads as TGTGCCAGTACCCCCGGACAGGGCGCGAATGGCTACACCTTC. This translates into CASTPGQGANGYTF.

J is TRBJ1-1 and V is TRBV5-1; TRBD1 might be the D (5 bases). Trimming took off 3 bases at V and 6 bases at J, with 15 bases between the two ends. The CDR3 totals 14 residues. Germline CDR1 reads SGHRS; CDR2 reads YFSETQ. DNA of the CDR3: TGCGCCAGCAGCTGGGACCAAGGGGATTCTGAAGCTTTCTTT. It encodes CASSWDQGDSEAFF.

This sequence joins TRBV6-6 and TRBJ2-7; D remains ambiguous. This CDR3 region has 12 residues. V shed 1 base and J shed 5 bases, with 6 bases lying between them. Germline CDR1 MNHNY, CDR2 SVGAGI (reference sequence). The CDR3 loop reads CASSYWIHEQYF. As DNA, the CDR3 is TGTGCCAGCAGTTACTGGATCCACGAGCAGTACTTC.

The genes are TRBV27 and TRBJ1-2; D gene unclear. V lost 5 bases and J 4 bases, leaving 17 bases between the germline ends. The CDR3 is made up of 15 amino acids. Germline CDR1 MNHEY, CDR2 SMNVEV (reference sequence). The CDR3 sequence is CASSRGLDSLYGYTF. The DNA for the CDR3 is TGTGCCAGCAGTCGAGGACTCGACTCCCTCTATGGCTACACCTTC.

The rearrangement links TRBV9 to TRBJ2-7; D remains unclear. Germline-derived CDR1 and CDR2 are SGDLS and YYNGEE. V was pared by 0 bases and J by 3 bases, with 13 bases between. CDR3 length: 15 amino acids. The CDR3, as DNA: TGTGCCAGCAGCGTAGGACATGTGGGGTTCTACGAGCAGTACTTC. This codes for CASSVGHVGFYEQYF.

The sample holds one count of this clone. V and J are TRBV29-1 and TRBJ2-7; unclear D gene. The germline V gene has CDR1 SQVTM and CDR2 ANQGSEA. CDR3 size: 10 residues. V lost 4 bases and J 5 bases, leaving 6 bases between the germline ends. The CDR3 DNA follows: TGCAGCGTTGTTGGGGACGAGCAGTACTTC. It specifies CSVVGDEQYF.

The chain couples TRBV6-1 to TRBJ2-7; D remains unclear. Germline V gene data show CDR1 as MNHNS and CDR2 as SASEGT. V lost 8 bases and J 6 bases, leaving 14 bases between the germline ends. The CDR3 length is 12 residues. The CDR3 spells CASGTFHGEQYF. Here the CDR3 DNA reads TGTGCCAGCGGTACGTTTCACGGCGAGCAGTACTTC.

This clone was picked up one time. The V gene is TRBV11-2, the J gene TRBJ1-1, with a possible D match to TRBD1 (5 bases). The CDR3 extends over 15 amino acids. With 5 bases removed from V and 5 bases from J, the gap between germline ends came to 18 bases. Germline CDR1 is SGHAT and CDR2 is FQNNGV. CDR3: CASSPSRRVRTEAFF. In DNA form, the CDR3 reads TGTGCCAGCAGCCCCTCCCGCAGGGTGAGGACTGAAGCTTTCTTT.

This chain connects TRBV11-2 to TRBJ1-1; 11 bases align to TRBD1. J lost 7 bases, V lost 2 bases, and 15 bases had no gene match. The CDR3 loop spans 18 amino acids. CDR1 and CDR2 from the germline V gene are SGHAT and FQNNGV. CDR3 loop: CASSLRPGTGGAGGEAFF. The CDR3 nucleotides are TGTGCCAGCAGCTTACGTCCTGGGACAGGGGGTGCGGGGGGTGAAGCTTTCTTT.

J is TRBJ2-7 and V is TRBV6-5; no clear D gene. The germline V and J ends were trimmed by 6 bases and 4 bases, with 19 bases remaining between them. CDR1 and CDR2 (germline): MNHEY, SVGAGI. CDR3 length: 15 amino acids. CDR3 nucleotide sequence: TGTGCCAGCAGGTCTTTGGCAGTGAGTCCATACGAGCAGTACTTC. Translated: CASRSLAVSPYEQYF.

The chain uses TRBV10-3 and TRBJ2-6; 8 bases match TRBD1. Unmatched junction bases numbered 14, after V lost 7 bases and J lost 0 bases. This CDR3 contains 19 residues. CDR1 and CDR2 (germline): ENHRY, SYGVKD. CDR3 coding DNA: TGTGCCATCAATTCTCCTCGGACAGGGCCCTTCTCTGGGGCCAACGTCCTGACTTTC. Translating it yields CAINSPRTGPFSGANVLTF.

Only one count was recorded for this clone. This chain links TRBV13 with TRBJ2-7, with D perhaps being TRBD1 or TRBD2 (5 bases each). The germline V gene has CDR1 PRHDT and CDR2 FYEKMQ (reference sequence). The ends were cut back, 5 bases at V and 1 base at J, with 15 bases in the middle. CDR3 length: 15 amino acids. The CDR3 bases are TGTGCCAGCAGCCCTCCGCCGGGGCTATCCTACGAGCAGTACTTC. This gives the protein CASSPPPGLSYEQYF.

The gene calls are TRBV28 and TRBJ1-5; unclear D gene. This CDR3 has 16 residues. Germline CDR1 is MDHEN and CDR2 is SYDVKM. With 5 bases removed from V and 2 bases from J, the gap between germline ends came to 16 bases. CDR3 DNA sequence: TGTGCCAGCAGTGTATATCAGGAGGTTGGCAATCAGCCCCAGCATTTT. Translation: CASSVYQEVGNQPQHF. The whole variable domain, remainder taken from reference TRBV28 and TRBJ1-5, is DVKVTQSSRYLVKRTGEKVFLECVQDMDHENMFWYRQDPGLGLRLIYFSYDVKMKEKGDIPEGYSVSREKKERFSLILESASTNQTSMYLCASSVYQEVGNQPQHFGDGTRLSIL.